Detailed here is one T cell receptor (beta chain). Its cognate antigen is unknown. This sample is part of a study of cytomegalovirus exposure and HLA in healthy donors. General study findings and limits: A subsequent analysis found that TCR clusters from the first cohort also tended to co-occur in the approximately 110 validation repertoires, with 94% of cluster scores above 0. Among TCR sequences, most were rare, though some public TCRs appeared in many donors. The authors enumerated over 150 TCR beta chains as linked to cytomegalovirus.

CDR3 length equals 12 residues. Germline-derived CDR1 and CDR2 are SGHRS and YFSETQ. The V end lost 4 bases, the J end lost 5 bases, and 9 bases lay between the germline ends. Assay: immunoSEQ multiplex PCR; the TCRdb copy retains only in-frame clones and omits some. Of 250,000 to 300,000 clones in the sample, about 86% are singletons; the top ten hold approximately 1%. This chain joins TRBV5-1 and TRBJ1-2; D gene ambiguous. Sequencing was done on a sample of PBMCs. The receptor was derived from a woman aged 18-29 years in good health and CMV-seronegative. The CDR3, as DNA: TGCGCCAGCAGCGCCGCAGGTTATGGCTACACCTTC. Translated: CASSAAGYGYTF.